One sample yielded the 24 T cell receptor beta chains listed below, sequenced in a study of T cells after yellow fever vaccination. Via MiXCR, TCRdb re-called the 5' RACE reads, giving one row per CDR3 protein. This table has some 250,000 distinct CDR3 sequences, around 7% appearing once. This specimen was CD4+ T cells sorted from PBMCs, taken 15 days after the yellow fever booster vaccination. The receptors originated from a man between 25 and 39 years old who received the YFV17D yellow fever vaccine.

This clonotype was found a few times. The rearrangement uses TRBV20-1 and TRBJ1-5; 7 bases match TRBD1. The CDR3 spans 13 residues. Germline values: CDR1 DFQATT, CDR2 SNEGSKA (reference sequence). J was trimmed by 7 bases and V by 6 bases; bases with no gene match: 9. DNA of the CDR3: TGCAGTGCGCCAGAGACAGGGTCGCAGCCCCAGCATTTT. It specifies CSAPETGSQPQHF.

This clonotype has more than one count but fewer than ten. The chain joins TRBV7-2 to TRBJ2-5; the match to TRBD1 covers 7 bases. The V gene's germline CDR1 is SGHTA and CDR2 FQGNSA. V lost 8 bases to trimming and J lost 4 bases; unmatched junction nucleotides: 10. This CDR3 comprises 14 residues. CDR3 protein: CASDSGGRGETQYF. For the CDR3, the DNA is TGTGCCAGCGATTCAGGGGGTAGAGGAGAGACCCAGTACTTC.

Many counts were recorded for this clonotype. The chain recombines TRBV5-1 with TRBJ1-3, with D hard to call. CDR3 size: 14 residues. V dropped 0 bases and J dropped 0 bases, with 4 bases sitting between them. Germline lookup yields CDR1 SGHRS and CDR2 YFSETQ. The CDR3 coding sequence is TGCGCCAGCAGCTTGGACATCTCTGGAAACACCATATATTTT. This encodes CASSLDISGNTIYF.

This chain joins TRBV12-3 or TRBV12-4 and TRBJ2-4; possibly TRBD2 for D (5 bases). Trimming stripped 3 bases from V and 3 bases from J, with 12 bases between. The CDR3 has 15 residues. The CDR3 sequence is CASSLMGGGKNIQYF. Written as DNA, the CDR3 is TGTGCCAGCAGTTTGATGGGTGGAGGCAAAAACATTCAGTACTTC.

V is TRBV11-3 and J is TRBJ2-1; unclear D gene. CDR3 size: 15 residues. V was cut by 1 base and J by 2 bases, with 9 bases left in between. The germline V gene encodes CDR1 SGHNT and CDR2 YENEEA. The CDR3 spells CASSLGVSPYNEQFF. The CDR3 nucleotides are TGTGCCAGCAGCTTAGGGGTCTCTCCCTACAATGAGCAGTTCTTC. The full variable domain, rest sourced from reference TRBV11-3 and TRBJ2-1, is EAGVVQSPRYKIIEKKQPVAFWCNPISGHNTLYWYLQNLGQGPELLIRYENEEAVDDSQLPKDRFSAERLKGVDSTLKIQPAELGDSAVYLCASSLGVSPYNEQFFGPGTRLTVL.

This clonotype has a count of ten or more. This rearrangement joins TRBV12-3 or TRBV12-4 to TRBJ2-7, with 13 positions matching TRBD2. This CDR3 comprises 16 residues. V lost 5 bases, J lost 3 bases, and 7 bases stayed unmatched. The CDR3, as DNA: TGTGCCAGCAGTCCCCGACTAGCGGGGGGCGACTACGAGCAGTACTTC. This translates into CASSPRLAGGDYEQYF.

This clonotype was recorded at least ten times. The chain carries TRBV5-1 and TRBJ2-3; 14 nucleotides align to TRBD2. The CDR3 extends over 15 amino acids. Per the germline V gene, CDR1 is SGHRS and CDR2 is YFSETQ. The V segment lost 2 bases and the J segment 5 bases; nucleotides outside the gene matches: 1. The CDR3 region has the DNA TGCGCCAGCAGCTTTGGACTAGCGGGAGGAGATACGCAGTATTTT. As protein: CASSFGLAGGDTQYF.

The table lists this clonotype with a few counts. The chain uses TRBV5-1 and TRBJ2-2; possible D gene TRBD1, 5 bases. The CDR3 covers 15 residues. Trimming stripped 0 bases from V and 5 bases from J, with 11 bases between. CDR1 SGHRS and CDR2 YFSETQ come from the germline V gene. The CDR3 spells CASSLEGPGTGELFF. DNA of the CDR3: TGCGCCAGCAGCTTGGAGGGGCCTGGAACCGGGGAGCTGTTTTTT.

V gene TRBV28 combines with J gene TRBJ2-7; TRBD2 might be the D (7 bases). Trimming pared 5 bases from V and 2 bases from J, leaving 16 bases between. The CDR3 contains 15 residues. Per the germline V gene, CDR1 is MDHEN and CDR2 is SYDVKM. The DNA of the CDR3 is TGTGCCAGCAGTACAGGGACTACTAACCCCTACGAGCAGTACTTC. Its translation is CASSTGTTNPYEQYF. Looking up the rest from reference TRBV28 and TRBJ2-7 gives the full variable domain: DVKVTQSSRYLVKRTGEKVFLECVQDMDHENMFWYRQDPGLGLRLIYFSYDVKMKEKGDIPEGYSVSREKKERFSLILESASTNQTSMYLCASSTGTTNPYEQYFGPGTRLTVT.

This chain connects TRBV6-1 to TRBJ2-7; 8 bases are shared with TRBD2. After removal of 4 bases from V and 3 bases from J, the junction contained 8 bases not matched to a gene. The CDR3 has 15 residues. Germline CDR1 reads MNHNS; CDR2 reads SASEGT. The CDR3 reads CASSGAGLANYEQYF. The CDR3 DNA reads TGTGCCAGCAGTGGGGCTGGACTAGCAAACTACGAGCAGTACTTC.

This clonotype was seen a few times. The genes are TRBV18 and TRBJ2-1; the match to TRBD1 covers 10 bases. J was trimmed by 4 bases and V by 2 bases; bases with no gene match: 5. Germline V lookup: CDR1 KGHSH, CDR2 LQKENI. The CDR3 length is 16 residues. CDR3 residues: CASSPFGQGGYNEQFF. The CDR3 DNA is TGTGCCAGCTCACCATTTGGACAGGGGGGGTACAATGAGCAGTTCTTC.

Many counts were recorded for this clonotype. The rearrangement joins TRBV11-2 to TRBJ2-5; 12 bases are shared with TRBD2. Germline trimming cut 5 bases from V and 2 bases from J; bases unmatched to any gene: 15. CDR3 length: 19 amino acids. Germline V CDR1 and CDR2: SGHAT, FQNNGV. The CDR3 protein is CASSPRVKWTSGTQETQYF. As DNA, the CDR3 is TGTGCCAGCAGCCCTAGAGTAAAGTGGACTAGCGGGACGCAAGAGACCCAGTACTTC. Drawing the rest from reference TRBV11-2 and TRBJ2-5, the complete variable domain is EAGVAQSPRYKIIEKRQSVAFWCNPISGHATLYWYQQILGQGPKLLIQFQNNGVVDDSQLPKDRFSAERLKGVDSTLKIQPAKLEDSAVYLCASSPRVKWTSGTQETQYFGPGTRLLVL.

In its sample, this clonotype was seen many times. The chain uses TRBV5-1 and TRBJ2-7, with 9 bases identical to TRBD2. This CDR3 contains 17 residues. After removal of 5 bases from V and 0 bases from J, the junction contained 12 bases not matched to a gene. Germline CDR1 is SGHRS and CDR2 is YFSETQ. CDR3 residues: CASSSQSSSGVSYEQYF. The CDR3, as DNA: TGCGCCAGCAGTTCACAGTCCTCTAGCGGGGTCTCCTACGAGCAGTACTTC.

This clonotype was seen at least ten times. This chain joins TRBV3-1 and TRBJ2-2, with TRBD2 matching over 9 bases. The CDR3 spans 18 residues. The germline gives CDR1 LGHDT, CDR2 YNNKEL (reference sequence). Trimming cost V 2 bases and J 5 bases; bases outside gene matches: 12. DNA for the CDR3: TGTGCCAGCAGCCAACTGTGGCGGGAGGGCCCTATTACCGGGGAGCTGTTTTTT. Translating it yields CASSQLWREGPITGELFF.

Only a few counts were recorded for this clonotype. CDR3 coding DNA: TGTGCCAGCAACGACCCCTCTGGGGCCAACGTCCTGACTTTC. Translation gives CASNDPSGANVLTF. The genes are TRBV25-1 and TRBJ2-6; D is ambiguous. This CDR3 contains 14 residues. Germline V CDR1 and CDR2: MGHDK, SYGVNS. The V gene lost 7 bases and the J gene lost 0 bases, with 7 bases spanning the gap.

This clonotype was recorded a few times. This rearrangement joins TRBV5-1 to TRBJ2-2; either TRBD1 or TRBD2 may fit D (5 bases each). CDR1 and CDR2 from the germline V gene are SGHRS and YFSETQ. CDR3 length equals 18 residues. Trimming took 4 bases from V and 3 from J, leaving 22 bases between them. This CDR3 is CASSTGNRVGGYTGELFF. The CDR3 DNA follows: TGCGCCAGCAGCACGGGTAACAGAGTTGGGGGTTACACCGGGGAGCTGTTTTTT.

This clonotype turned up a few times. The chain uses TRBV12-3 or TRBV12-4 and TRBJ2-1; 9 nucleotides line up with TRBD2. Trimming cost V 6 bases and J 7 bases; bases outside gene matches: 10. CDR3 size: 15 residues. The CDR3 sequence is CASSLAGSHGNEQFF. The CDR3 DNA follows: TGTGCCAGCAGCCTAGCGGGATCTCATGGGAATGAGCAGTTCTTC.

The CDR3 DNA follows: TGTGCCAGTAGTATTAGAGGGGGCGGAGGGCAGCCCCAGCATTTT. It specifies CASSIRGGGGQPQHF. The chain combines TRBV19 with TRBJ1-5; TRBD1 matches at 7 bases. This CDR3 has 15 amino acids. Germline CDR1 LNHDA, CDR2 SQIVND (reference sequence). V lost 3 bases and J lost 7; bases outside the gene matches: 9.

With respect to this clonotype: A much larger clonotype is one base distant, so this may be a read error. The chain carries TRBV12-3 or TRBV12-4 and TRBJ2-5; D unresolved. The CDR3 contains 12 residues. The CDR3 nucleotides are TGCGCTACGACACAGTCTCAAGAGACCCAGTACTTC. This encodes CATTQSQETQYF.

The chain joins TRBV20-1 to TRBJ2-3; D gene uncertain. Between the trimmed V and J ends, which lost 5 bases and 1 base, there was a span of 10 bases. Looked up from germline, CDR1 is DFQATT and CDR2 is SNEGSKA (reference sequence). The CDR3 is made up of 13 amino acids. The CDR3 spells CSARQVGTDTQYF. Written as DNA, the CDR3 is TGCAGTGCTCGACAAGTGGGCACAGATACGCAGTATTTT.

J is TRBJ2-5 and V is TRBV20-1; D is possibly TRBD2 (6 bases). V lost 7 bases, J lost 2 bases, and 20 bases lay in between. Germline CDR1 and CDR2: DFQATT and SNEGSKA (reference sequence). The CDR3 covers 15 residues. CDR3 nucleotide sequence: TGCAGTGTCCGGCGGCCGTCGGGGAGGCAAGAGACCCAGTACTTC. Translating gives CSVRRPSGRQETQYF.

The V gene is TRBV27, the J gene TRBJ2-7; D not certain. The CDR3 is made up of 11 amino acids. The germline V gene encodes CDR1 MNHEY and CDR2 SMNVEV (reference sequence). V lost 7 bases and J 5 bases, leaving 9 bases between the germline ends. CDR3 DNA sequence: TGTGCCAGCATCCTTCAAAACGAGCAGTACTTC. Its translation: CASILQNEQYF.

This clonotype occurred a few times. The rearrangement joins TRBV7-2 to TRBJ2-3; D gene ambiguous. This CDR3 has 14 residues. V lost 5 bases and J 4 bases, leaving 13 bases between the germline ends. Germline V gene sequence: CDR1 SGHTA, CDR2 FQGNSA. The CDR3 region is CASSPSSYPDTQYF. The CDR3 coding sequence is TGTGCCAGCAGCCCCAGTAGCTATCCAGATACGCAGTATTTT.

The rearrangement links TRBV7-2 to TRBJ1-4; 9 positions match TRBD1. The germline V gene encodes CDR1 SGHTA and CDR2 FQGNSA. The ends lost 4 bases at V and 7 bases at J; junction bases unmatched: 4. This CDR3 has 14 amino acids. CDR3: CASSSRQGVEKLFF. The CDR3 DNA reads TGTGCCAGCAGCTCAAGACAGGGGGTTGAAAAACTGTTTTTT.